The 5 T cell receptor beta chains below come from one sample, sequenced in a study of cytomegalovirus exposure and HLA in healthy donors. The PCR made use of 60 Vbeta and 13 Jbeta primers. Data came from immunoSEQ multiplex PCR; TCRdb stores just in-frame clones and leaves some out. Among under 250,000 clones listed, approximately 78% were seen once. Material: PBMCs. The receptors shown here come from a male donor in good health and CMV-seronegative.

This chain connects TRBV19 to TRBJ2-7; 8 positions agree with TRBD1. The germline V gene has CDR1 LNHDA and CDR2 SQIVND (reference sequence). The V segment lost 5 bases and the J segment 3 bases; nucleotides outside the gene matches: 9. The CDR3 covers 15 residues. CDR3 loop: CASSVGTGDLYEQYF. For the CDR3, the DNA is TGTGCCAGTAGTGTTGGGACAGGAGACCTCTACGAGCAGTACTTC. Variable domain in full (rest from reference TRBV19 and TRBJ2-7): DGGITQSPKYLFRKEGQNVTLSCEQNLNHDAMYWYRQDPGQGLRLIYYSQIVNDFQKGDIAEGYSVSREKKESFPLTVTSAQKNPTAFYLCASSVGTGDLYEQYFGPGTRLTVT.

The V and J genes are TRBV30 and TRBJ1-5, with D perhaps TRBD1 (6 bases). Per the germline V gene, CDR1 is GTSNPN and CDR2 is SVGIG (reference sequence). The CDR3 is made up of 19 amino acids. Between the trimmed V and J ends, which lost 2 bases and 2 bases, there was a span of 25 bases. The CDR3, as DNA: TGTGCCTGGAGTCCTTCTTACGGGGGGAGGGGGTTTGGCAATCAGCCCCAGCATTTT. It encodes CAWSPSYGGRGFGNQPQHF.

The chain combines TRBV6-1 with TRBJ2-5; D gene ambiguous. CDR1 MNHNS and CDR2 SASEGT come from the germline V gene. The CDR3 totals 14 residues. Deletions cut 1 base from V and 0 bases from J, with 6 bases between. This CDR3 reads CASSEDRNQETQYF. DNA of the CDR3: TGTGCCAGCAGTGAAGACAGAAACCAAGAGACCCAGTACTTC.

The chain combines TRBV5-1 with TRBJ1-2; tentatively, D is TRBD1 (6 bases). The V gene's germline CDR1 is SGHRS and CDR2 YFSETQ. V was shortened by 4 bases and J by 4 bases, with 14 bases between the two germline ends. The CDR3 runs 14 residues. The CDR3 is CASSPDSPFYGYTF. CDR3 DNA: TGCGCCAGCAGCCCGGACAGTCCTTTCTATGGCTACACCTTC.

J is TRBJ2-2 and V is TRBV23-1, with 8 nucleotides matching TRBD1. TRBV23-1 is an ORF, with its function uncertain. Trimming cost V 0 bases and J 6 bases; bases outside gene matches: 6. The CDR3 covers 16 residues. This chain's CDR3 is CASSQSLRGRAGELFF. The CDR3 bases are TGCGCCAGCAGTCAATCTCTCAGGGGGCGCGCCGGGGAGCTGTTTTTT.